The clone carrying this TCR beta chain was seen ten or more times. TCRdb processed the RACE reads anew with MiXCR; each CDR3 protein has one entry. The table has fewer than 55,000 distinct CDR3 sequences, 9% to 10% seen once. Indicated time point: patch test 3, about 24 weeks after DPC sensitization. Treatment here: therapeutic diphenylcyclopropenone sensitization with weekly scalp DPC. The data stem from a study of human T cells and chemical hapten exposure. Source: whole blood, taken in connection with sensitization to the hapten diphenylcyclopropenone (DPC). This sequence was found in a woman in her 40s with alopecia areata. Some clones in this sample may be carry-over from other donors' samples.

CDR3 region: CAWSPGEVREAFF. In nucleotides, the CDR3 is TGTGCCTGGAGTCCGGGGGAGGTGCGTGAAGCTTTCTTT. J is TRBJ1-1 and V is TRBV30; a possible D gene is TRBD1 (5 bases). Germline V CDR1 and CDR2: GTSNPN, SVGIG (reference sequence). Trimming took 2 bases from V and 7 from J, leaving 14 bases between them. The length of the CDR3 is 13 residues.